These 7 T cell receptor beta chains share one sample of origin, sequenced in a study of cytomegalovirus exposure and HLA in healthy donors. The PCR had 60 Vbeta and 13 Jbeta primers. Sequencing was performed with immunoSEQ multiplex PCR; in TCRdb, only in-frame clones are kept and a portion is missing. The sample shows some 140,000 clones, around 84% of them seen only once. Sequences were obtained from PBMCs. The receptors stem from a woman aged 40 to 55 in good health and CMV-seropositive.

The CDR3 coding sequence is TGCGCCAGCAGCCCTGCCGGTCTTAGCAATCAGCCCCAGCATTTT. This encodes CASSPAGLSNQPQHF. The J gene is TRBJ1-5, the V gene TRBV5-1; D remains ambiguous. The CDR3 is 15 amino acids. Germline CDR1 is SGHRS and CDR2 is YFSETQ. V was shortened by 4 bases and J by 0 bases, with 11 bases between the two germline ends.

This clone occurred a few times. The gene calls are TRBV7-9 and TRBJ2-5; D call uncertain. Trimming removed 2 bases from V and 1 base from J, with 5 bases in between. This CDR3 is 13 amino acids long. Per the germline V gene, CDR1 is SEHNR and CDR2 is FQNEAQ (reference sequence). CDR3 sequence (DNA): TGTGCCAGCAGCTTACTGGCCCAAGAGACCCAGTACTTC. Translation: CASSLLAQETQYF. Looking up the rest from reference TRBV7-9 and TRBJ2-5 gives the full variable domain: DTGVSQNPRHKITKRGQNVTFRCDPISEHNRLYWYRQTLGQGPEFLTYFQNEAQLEKSRLLSDRFSAERPKGSFSTLEIQRTEQGDSAMYLCASSLLAQETQYFGPGTRLLVL.

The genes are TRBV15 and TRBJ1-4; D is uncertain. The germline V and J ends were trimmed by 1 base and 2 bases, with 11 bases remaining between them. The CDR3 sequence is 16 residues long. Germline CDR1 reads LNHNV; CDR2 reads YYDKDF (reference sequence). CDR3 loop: CATSRGQAGTNEKLFF. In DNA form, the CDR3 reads TGTGCCACCAGCAGAGGTCAGGCTGGGACTAATGAAAAACTGTTTTTT.

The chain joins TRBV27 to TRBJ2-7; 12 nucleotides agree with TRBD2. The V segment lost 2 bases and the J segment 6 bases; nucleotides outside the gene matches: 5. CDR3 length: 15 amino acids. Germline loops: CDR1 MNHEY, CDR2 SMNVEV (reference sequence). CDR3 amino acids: CASSLRLAGGREQYF. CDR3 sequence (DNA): TGTGCCAGCAGTTTACGCCTAGCGGGAGGGCGCGAGCAGTACTTC.

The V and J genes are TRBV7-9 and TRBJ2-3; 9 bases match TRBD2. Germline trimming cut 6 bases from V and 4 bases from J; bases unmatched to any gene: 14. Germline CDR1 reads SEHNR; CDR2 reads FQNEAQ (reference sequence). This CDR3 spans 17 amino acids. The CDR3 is CASSFSGRASAADTQYF. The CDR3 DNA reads TGTGCCAGCAGTTTTAGCGGGAGAGCATCGGCGGCAGATACGCAGTATTTT.

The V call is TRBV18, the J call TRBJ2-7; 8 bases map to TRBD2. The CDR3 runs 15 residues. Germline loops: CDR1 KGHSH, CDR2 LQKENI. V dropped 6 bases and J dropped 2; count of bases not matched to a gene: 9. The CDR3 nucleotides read TGTGCCAGCTCCCCCGAAGTAGCGGGAACCTACGAGCAGTACTTC. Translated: CASSPEVAGTYEQYF.

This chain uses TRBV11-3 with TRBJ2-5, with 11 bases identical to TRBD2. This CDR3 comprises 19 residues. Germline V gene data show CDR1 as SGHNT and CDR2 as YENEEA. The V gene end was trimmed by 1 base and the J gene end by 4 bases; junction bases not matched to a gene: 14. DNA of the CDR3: TGTGCCAGCAGCTTAGTCGGTTCGTTAGGTCTAGCGGGAGGAGAGACCCAGTACTTC. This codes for CASSLVGSLGLAGGETQYF.